This is a list of T cell receptor beta chains from one sample in a study of cytomegalovirus exposure and HLA in healthy donors. Sequencing used immunoSEQ multiplex PCR; TCRdb keeps in-frame clones, though not all of them. The top ten clones hold 1.9% of a sample with some 150,000 clones, approximately 84% of them seen once. The sample taken for sequencing was PBMCs. These receptors came from a woman aged 40-49 years in good health and CMV-seronegative. Each CDR3 is given with its conserved first and last residue. D genes are given only for firm matches.

d_call j_call v_call cdr3_aa
NA TRBJ1-6 TRBV5-4 CASSYGGGVGSPLHF
NA TRBJ2-5 TRBV9 CASSVSLAGEETQYF
TRBD2 TRBJ2-1 TRBV6-6 CASSILAGGSYNEQFF
NA TRBJ2-2 TRBV9 CASSVEISRNTGELFF
TRBD2 TRBJ2-7 TRBV27 CASRYRGGRSYEQYF
TRBD1 TRBJ2-7 TRBV4-2 CASSLSGTGLYEQYF
NA TRBJ2-3 TRBV11-2 CASSLRYLADTQYF
TRBD2 TRBJ2-2 TRBV6-4 CASTWIAGVSTGELFF
NA TRBJ2-3 TRBV7-3 CASSLRWSSTDTQYF
NA TRBJ2-5 TRBV5-8 CASSPQARRGRTQYF
TRBD2 TRBJ2-7 TRBV28 CASRRGRDYLPYEQYF
NA TRBJ1-6 TRBV5-1 CASSGQGINSPLHF
TRBD1 NA TRBV7-9 CASSNGQAPSYEQYF
TRBD1 TRBJ2-7 TRBV6-5 CASSSWGTGNYEQYF
NA TRBJ2-5 TRBV18 CASSPRHGIFGETQYF
NA TRBJ1-2 TRBV7-2 CASSLSGHRDYGYTF
TRBD1 TRBJ2-7 TRBV7-8 CASSPRTGYEQYF
NA TRBJ1-5 TRBV21-1 CASSKSYRGGQPQHF
TRBD2 TRBJ2-7 TRBV10-3 CAARTGGTGPDEQYF
TRBD1 TRBJ1-5 TRBV7-9 CVSSSEGGLSNQPQHF
NA TRBJ2-6 TRBV4-3 CASSQDIMAGDSSGNVLTF
TRBD1 TRBJ2-3 TRBV19 CASTAGQGPPFTDTQYF
NA TRBJ1-5 TRBV4-2 CASSQEGHSNQPQHF
NA TRBJ2-7 TRBV28 CASSFLDRAPYEQYF
NA TRBJ1-2 TRBV7-2 CASSLDTSGLVDGYTF
NA TRBJ2-7 TRBV29-1 CSVEDPSGPSTYEQYF
NA TRBJ1-4 TRBV21-1 CASSKDDRGIANEKLFF
TRBD1 TRBJ2-3 TRBV19 CASRLLPGQGPDTQYF
TRBD2 TRBJ2-3 TRBV6-5 CASSLAGGYRDTQYF
NA TRBJ1-1 TRBV9 CASSVDAGEDTEAFF
NA TRBJ1-2 TRBV5-1 CASSLAQGTNYGYTF
NA TRBJ1-3 TRBV19 CASSWQVASGNTIYF
TRBD2 TRBJ2-7 TRBV9 CASSVAPSGSYEQYF
TRBD2 TRBJ2-1 TRBV4-3 CASSQRGTGLGVNEQFF
TRBD2 TRBJ2-5 TRBV15 CAATSGNQETQYF
NA TRBJ2-1 TRBV5-1 CASSGGPAYNEQFF
NA TRBJ1-4 TRBV6-1 CASSDLKAREKLFF
NA TRBJ2-7 TRBV6-1 CASHSGSYEQYF
TRBD2 TRBJ2-1 TRBV7-2 CASSLSGSGYNEQFF
TRBD1 TRBJ1-1 TRBV5-1 CASSWTTGGKNMNTEAFF
NA TRBJ1-4 TRBV19 CASSIQDGEKLFF
NA TRBJ2-7 TRBV6-5 CASTSSYEQYF
TRBD1 TRBJ2-7 TRBV6-5 CASSSRQGSDEQYF
NA TRBJ1-1 TRBV11-1 CASSLTRANTEAFF
NA TRBJ1-3 TRBV19 CASSIPGSSGNTIYF